This entry lists 5 T cell receptor beta chains sequenced from one sample in a study of cytotoxic CD8 clonotypes in ibrutinib-treated CLL. The table came from immunoSEQ multiplex PCR; TCRdb's copy has only in-frame clones and leaves some out. Of 150,000 to 200,000 clones in the sample, around 72% were seen once. The sample here was PBMCs, taken after 24 months of ibrutinib treatment. The receptors come from a human donor with chronic lymphocytic leukemia.

The J gene is TRBJ2-3, the V gene TRBV30; TRBD2 matches 9 bases. The CDR3 has 15 amino acids. J lost 4 bases, V lost 0 bases, and 5 bases had no gene match. CDR1 GTSNPN and CDR2 SVGIG come from the germline V gene (reference sequence). The CDR3 loop is CAWSVIAGVPDTQYF. The CDR3 region has the DNA TGTGCCTGGAGTGTCATAGCGGGAGTCCCAGATACGCAGTATTTT.

This clone has only a few counts. The V call is TRBV29-1, the J call TRBJ2-2, with D possibly TRBD2 on 6 matching bases. The germline V gene has CDR1 SQVTM and CDR2 ANQGSEA. This CDR3 has 12 residues. The V end lost 4 bases, the J end lost 7 bases, and 10 bases lay between the germline ends. The CDR3 here is CSVGSTSGELFF. The CDR3 DNA follows: TGCAGCGTTGGATCGACTAGCGGGGAGCTGTTTTTT.

The chain joins TRBV15 to TRBJ1-5; 7 bases map to TRBD1. The CDR3 length is 16 residues. Trimming took 2 bases from V and 4 from J; bases not matched to a gene: 8. The V gene's germline CDR1 is LNHNV and CDR2 YYDKDF (reference sequence). The CDR3 region is CATSRPRGRGNQPQHF. The DNA for the CDR3 is TGTGCCACCAGCAGACCCCGGGGCAGGGGGAATCAGCCCCAGCATTTT.

This chain links TRBV5-6 with TRBJ1-5, with a tentative D call TRBD1 (5 bases). Trimming cost V 5 bases and J 0 bases, with 15 bases left between them. This CDR3 contains 16 residues. The germline V gene encodes CDR1 SGHDT and CDR2 YYEEEE. The DNA for the CDR3 is TGTGCCAGCAGTAACCGCGGGGACCTTAGCAATCAGCCCCAGCATTTT. Its protein product is CASSNRGDLSNQPQHF.

This sequence joins TRBV5-6 and TRBJ1-1; D is undetermined. The germline V gene has CDR1 SGHDT and CDR2 YYEEEE. The CDR3 loop spans 14 amino acids. V lost 2 bases to trimming and J lost 8 bases, with 16 bases between them. In nucleotides, the CDR3 is TGTGCCAGCAGCTTTGTAGGGCTCGAGGCCGAAGCTTTCTTT. Translation: CASSFVGLEAEAFF.